The text below deals with one T cell receptor beta chain. This sample was included in a study of blood T cell repertoires in COVID-19. The length of the CDR3 is 13 residues. Germline V gives CDR1 ENHRY, CDR2 SYGVKD. The V end was cut by 4 bases, the J end by 1 base, with 6 bases between. TCRdb's copy holds only in-frame clones and misses some; the assay was immunoSEQ multiplex PCR. The sample includes some 200,000 clones, approximately 80% seen only once; the top ten take 8% to 9%. The chain recombines TRBV10-3 with TRBJ2-3; no definite D call. The sample consisted of PBMCs or T cells enriched from blood (not recorded which). The sequence was obtained from a woman aged 45-65 years with acute COVID-19. The CDR3 loop is CAISGEGTDTQYF. CDR3 in DNA: TGTGCCATCAGTGGCGAGGGCACAGATACGCAGTATTTT.